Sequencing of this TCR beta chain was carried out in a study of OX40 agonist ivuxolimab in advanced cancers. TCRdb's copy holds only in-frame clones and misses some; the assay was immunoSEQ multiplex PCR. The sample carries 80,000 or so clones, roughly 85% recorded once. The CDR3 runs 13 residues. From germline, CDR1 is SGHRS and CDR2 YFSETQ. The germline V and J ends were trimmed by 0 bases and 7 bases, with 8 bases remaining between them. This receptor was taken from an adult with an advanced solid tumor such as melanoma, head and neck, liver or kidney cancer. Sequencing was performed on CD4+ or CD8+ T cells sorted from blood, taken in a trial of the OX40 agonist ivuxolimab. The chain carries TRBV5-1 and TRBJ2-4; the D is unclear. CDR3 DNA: TGCGCCAGCAGCTTGGACGGTTCCAACATTCAGTACTTC. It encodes CASSLDGSNIQYF.